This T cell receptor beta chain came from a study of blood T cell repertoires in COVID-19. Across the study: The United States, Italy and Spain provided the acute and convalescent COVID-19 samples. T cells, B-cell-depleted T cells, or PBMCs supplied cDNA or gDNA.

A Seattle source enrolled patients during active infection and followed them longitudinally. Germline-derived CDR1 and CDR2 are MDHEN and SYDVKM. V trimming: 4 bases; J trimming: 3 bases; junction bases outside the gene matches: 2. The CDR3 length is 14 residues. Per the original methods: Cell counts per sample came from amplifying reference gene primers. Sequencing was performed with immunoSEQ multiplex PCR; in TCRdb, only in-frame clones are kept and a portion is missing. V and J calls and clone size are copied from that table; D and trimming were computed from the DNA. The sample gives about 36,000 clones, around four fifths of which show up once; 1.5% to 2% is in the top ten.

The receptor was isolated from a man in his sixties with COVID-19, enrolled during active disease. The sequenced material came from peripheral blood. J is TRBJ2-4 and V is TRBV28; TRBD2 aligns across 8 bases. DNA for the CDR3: TGTGCCAGCAGTTCCGGGGGGGACAAAAACATTCAGTACTTC. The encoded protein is CASSSGGDKNIQYF. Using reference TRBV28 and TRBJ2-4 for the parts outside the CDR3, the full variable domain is DVKVTQSSRYLVKRTGEKVFLECVQDMDHENMFWYRQDPGLGLRLIYFSYDVKMKEKGDIPEGYSVSREKKERFSLILESASTNQTSMYLCASSSGGDKNIQYFGAGTRLSVL.